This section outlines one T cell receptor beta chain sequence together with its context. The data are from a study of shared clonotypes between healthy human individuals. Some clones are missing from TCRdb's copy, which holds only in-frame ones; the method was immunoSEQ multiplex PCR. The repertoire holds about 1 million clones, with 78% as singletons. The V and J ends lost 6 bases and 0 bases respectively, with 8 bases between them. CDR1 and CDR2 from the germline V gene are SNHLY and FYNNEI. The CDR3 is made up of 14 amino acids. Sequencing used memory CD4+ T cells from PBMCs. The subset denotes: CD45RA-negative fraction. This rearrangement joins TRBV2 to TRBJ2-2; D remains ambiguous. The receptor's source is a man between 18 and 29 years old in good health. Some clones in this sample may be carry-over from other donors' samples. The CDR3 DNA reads TGTGCCAGCAGATTCCTAGCGAACACCGGGGAGCTGTTTTTT. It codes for CASRFLANTGELFF.